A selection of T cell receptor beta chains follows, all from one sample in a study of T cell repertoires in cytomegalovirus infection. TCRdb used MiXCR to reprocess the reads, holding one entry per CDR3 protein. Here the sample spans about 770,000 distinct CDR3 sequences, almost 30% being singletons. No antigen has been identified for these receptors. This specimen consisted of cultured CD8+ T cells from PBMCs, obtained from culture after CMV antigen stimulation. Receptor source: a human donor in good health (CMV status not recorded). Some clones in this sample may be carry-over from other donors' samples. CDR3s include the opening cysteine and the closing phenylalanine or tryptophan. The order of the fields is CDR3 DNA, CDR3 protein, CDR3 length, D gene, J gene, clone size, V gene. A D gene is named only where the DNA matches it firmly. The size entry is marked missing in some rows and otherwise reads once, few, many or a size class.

DNA: TGTGCCAGCAACTTAAGCAGGGAAACGACCCAGTACTTC
CDR3: CASNLSRETTQYF
length: 13
D: -
J: TRBJ2-5
size: -
V: TRBV7-6

DNA: TGTGCCAGCAGCCCCTCGTGGACATCCTCCTACGAGCAGTACTTC
CDR3: CASSPSWTSSYEQYF
length: 15
D: -
J: TRBJ2-7
size: -
V: TRBV11-1

DNA: TGTGCCAGCAGTTCTCCGGGACAGGGGAGGGCCTACGAGCAGTACTTC
CDR3: CASSSPGQGRAYEQYF
length: 16
D: TRBD1
J: TRBJ2-7
size: -
V: TRBV28

DNA: TGCAGTGTCCGGACAGGAGGAGATAATTCACCCCTCCACTTT
CDR3: CSVRTGGDNSPLHF
length: 14
D: TRBD1
J: TRBJ1-6
size: -
V: TRBV20-1

DNA: TGTGCCAGCAGCACCCGGTGGGGAGGCGATCAGCCCCAGCATTTT
CDR3: CASSTRWGGDQPQHF
length: 15
D: -
J: TRBJ1-5
size: -
V: TRBV27

DNA: TGTGCCAGCAGCTTAGCCTCCTGGGGACAGTCTTGGCCCCAGCATTTT
CDR3: CASSLASWGQSWPQHF
length: 16
D: TRBD1
J: TRBJ1-5
size: -
V: TRBV7-9

DNA: TGTGCCAGCAGTTACTCCGGTGCAACTAATGAAAAACTGTTTTTT
CDR3: CASSYSGATNEKLFF
length: 15
D: -
J: TRBJ1-4
size: many
V: TRBV6-5

DNA: TGCGCCAGCCGACTAGCTCGCACAGATACGCAGTATTTT
CDR3: CASRLARTDTQYF
length: 13
D: TRBD2
J: TRBJ2-3
size: -
V: TRBV5-1

DNA: TGTGCCAGCAGCTTAGCTAGTACAATTCAGCCCCAGCATTTT
CDR3: CASSLASTIQPQHF
length: 14
D: -
J: TRBJ1-5
size: -
V: TRBV7-9

DNA: TGTGCCAGCAGCTTGAGCGGTAGCGGGGGAATCGCCGGGGAGCTGTTTTTT
CDR3: CASSLSGSGGIAGELFF
length: 17
D: TRBD2
J: TRBJ2-2
size: many
V: TRBV7-6

DNA: TGTGCCAGCAGCTGGGGGCGTTCGGGAAACACCATATATTTT
CDR3: CASSWGRSGNTIYF
length: 14
D: -
J: TRBJ1-3
size: few
V: TRBV7-6

DNA: TGTGCCAGCAGTGGGCGGGGGTTCGGTGGAGAGACCCAGTACTTC
CDR3: CASSGRGFGGETQYF
length: 15
D: TRBD2
J: TRBJ2-5
size: once
V: TRBV7-4

DNA: TGTGCCAGTAGTGCAGGGACAGCAAATAATTCACCCCTCCACTTT
CDR3: CASSAGTANNSPLHF
length: 15
D: TRBD1
J: TRBJ1-6
size: few
V: TRBV19

DNA: TGCGCCAGCAGAAAGGACAGGGAGGAAGGAGATACGCAGTATTTT
CDR3: CASRKDREEGDTQYF
length: 15
D: TRBD1
J: TRBJ2-3
size: -
V: TRBV10-2

DNA: TGTGCCAGCAGTGGCGGGGGGGGAAAGTACACCGGGGAGCTGTTTTTT
CDR3: CASSGGGGKYTGELFF
length: 16
D: TRBD2
J: TRBJ2-2
size: few
V: TRBV12-3/TRBV12-4

DNA: TGTGCCAGCAGTGAATTGGGCCCCACCTATAATTCACCCCTCCACTTT
CDR3: CASSELGPTYNSPLHF
length: 16
D: -
J: TRBJ1-6
size: once
V: TRBV25-1

DNA: TGTGCCGGTAGTATTGAGACAGGGGCCGCATATAGCAATCAGCCCCAGCATTTT
CDR3: CAGSIETGAAYSNQPQHF
length: 18
D: TRBD1
J: TRBJ1-5
size: -
V: TRBV19

DNA: TGTGCCAGCAGTGAGGATCAGGGCGATAACTATGGCTACACCTTC
CDR3: CASSEDQGDNYGYTF
length: 15
D: -
J: TRBJ1-2
size: -
V: TRBV2

DNA: TGTGCCAGCAGCTTAATGATTAGCGGGGGGGCGGATACGCAGTATTTT
CDR3: CASSLMISGGADTQYF
length: 16
D: TRBD2
J: TRBJ2-3
size: -
V: TRBV5-4

DNA: TGTGCCAGCAGTCCGAGCACGACCACCTTCTATGGCTACACCTTC
CDR3: CASSPSTTTFYGYTF
length: 15
D: -
J: TRBJ1-2
size: -
V: TRBV27

DNA: TGCAGTGCTAGAGAGCGGGGGGGCCGCTACGAGCAGTACTTC
CDR3: CSARERGGRYEQYF
length: 14
D: TRBD2
J: TRBJ2-7
size: few
V: TRBV20-1

DNA: TGTGCCAGCAAGAATAAACTGGACAGCTATGGCTACACCTTC
CDR3: CASKNKLDSYGYTF
length: 14
D: -
J: TRBJ1-2
size: -
V: TRBV6-4

DNA: TGTGCCAGCAGGGGAGGGTATGGCTACACCTTC
CDR3: CASRGGYGYTF
length: 11
D: -
J: TRBJ1-2
size: -
V: TRBV7-6

DNA: TGTGCCTCGCCGGGGACGGTTAGCAATCAGCCCCAGCATTTT
CDR3: CASPGTVSNQPQHF
length: 14
D: -
J: TRBJ1-5
size: -
V: TRBV27

DNA: TGTGCCAGCAGCGCTGGGGGTGTCTCCTATAATTCACCCCTCCACTTT
CDR3: CASSAGGVSYNSPLHF
length: 16
D: -
J: TRBJ1-6
size: -
V: TRBV7-6

DNA: TGCGCCAGCAGCCAAGATCGGCAGGGACCCTACGAGCAGTACTTC
CDR3: CASSQDRQGPYEQYF
length: 15
D: -
J: TRBJ2-7
size: once
V: TRBV4-1

DNA: TGCGCCAGCAGCCAAGTTCAGCGGGGGGGATTCCACAATGAGCAGTTCTTC
CDR3: CASSQVQRGGFHNEQFF
length: 17
D: TRBD2
J: TRBJ2-1
size: -
V: TRBV4-1

DNA: TGTGCCAGCAGTCTCTTGACAGGGGGCTTTGGAGATACGCAGTATTTT
CDR3: CASSLLTGGFGDTQYF
length: 16
D: TRBD1
J: TRBJ2-3
size: -
V: TRBV6-2/TRBV6-3

DNA: TGCAGTGCTAGAGTTGACGGGGAACCCAACTATGGCTACACCTTC
CDR3: CSARVDGEPNYGYTF
length: 15
D: -
J: TRBJ1-2
size: -
V: TRBV20-1

DNA: TGTGCCAGCAGCTGGGGACAGGGACGGGTGGACACCGGGGAGCTGTTTTTT
CDR3: CASSWGQGRVDTGELFF
length: 17
D: TRBD1
J: TRBJ2-2
size: -
V: TRBV11-2

DNA: TGTGCCAGCAGTGAGATGCTTACTGAAGCTTTCTTT
CDR3: CASSEMLTEAFF
length: 12
D: -
J: TRBJ1-1
size: few
V: TRBV2

DNA: TGTGCCAGCAGCTGGTCGGGGACAGGGGTAATTGAAAAACTGTTTTTT
CDR3: CASSWSGTGVIEKLFF
length: 16
D: TRBD1
J: TRBJ1-4
size: many
V: TRBV7-2

DNA: TGTGCCAGTAGTGCGGGGTATAGCAATCAGCCCCAGCATTTT
CDR3: CASSAGYSNQPQHF
length: 14
D: -
J: TRBJ1-5
size: many
V: TRBV19

DNA: TGTGCCAGCAGCTTATCGGCAGTAGTTTACCAAGAGACCCAGTACTTC
CDR3: CASSLSAVVYQETQYF
length: 16
D: -
J: TRBJ2-5
size: -
V: TRBV7-8

DNA: TGCAGTGCTAACCGACGGCAGAACACCGGGGAGCTGTTTTTT
CDR3: CSANRRQNTGELFF
length: 14
D: -
J: TRBJ2-2
size: few
V: TRBV20-1

DNA: TGCGCCAGCAGCCAAGCCCTATGGGACGCGAATACGCAGTATTTT
CDR3: CASSQALWDANTQYF
length: 15
D: -
J: TRBJ2-3
size: -
V: TRBV4-1

DNA: TGTGCCAGCAGGTCCGGGACAGGCCTCTCTGGAAACACCATATATTTT
CDR3: CASRSGTGLSGNTIYF
length: 16
D: TRBD1
J: TRBJ1-3
size: -
V: TRBV7-6

DNA: TGTGCCAGGGAAGACGTTCCCTCTGGAAACACCATATATTTT
CDR3: CAREDVPSGNTIYF
length: 14
D: -
J: TRBJ1-3
size: few
V: TRBV7-9

DNA: TGTGCCAGCTCACCTCGGGACAGGCGAACGGAGGGCTACACCTTC
CDR3: CASSPRDRRTEGYTF
length: 15
D: TRBD1
J: TRBJ1-2
size: few
V: TRBV18

DNA: TGTGCCAGCAGTGCCACCGGGACTAGCGAAAACCCCACCCTCCGCTCCTACAATGAGCAGTTCTTC
CDR3: CASSATGTSENPTLRSYNEQFF
length: 22
D: TRBD2
J: TRBJ2-1
size: few
V: TRBV6-2/TRBV6-3

DNA: TGTGCCAGCAGTTTCGAGGGACAGGGGTTTCACAATGAGCAGTTCTTC
CDR3: CASSFEGQGFHNEQFF
length: 16
D: TRBD1
J: TRBJ2-1
size: -
V: TRBV28

DNA: TGCAGTGCTGGAGAGGGTTATAGCAATCAGCCCCAGCATTTT
CDR3: CSAGEGYSNQPQHF
length: 14
D: -
J: TRBJ1-5
size: -
V: TRBV20-1

DNA: TGTGCCAGCAGTTTTTCTTCTCGCGGTGAAGCTTTCTTT
CDR3: CASSFSSRGEAFF
length: 13
D: -
J: TRBJ1-1
size: few
V: TRBV28

DNA: TGCGCCAGCAGCAAAGAGGGGTATAGCTCCTACAATGAGCAGTTCTTC
CDR3: CASSKEGYSSYNEQFF
length: 16
D: -
J: TRBJ2-1
size: -
V: TRBV5-1

DNA: TGTGCCAGCAGTGCCCCCGACAGGGGGCCCCTTATTAACTATGGCTACACCTTC
CDR3: CASSAPDRGPLINYGYTF
length: 18
D: TRBD1
J: TRBJ1-2
size: few
V: TRBV6-4

DNA: TGTGCCAGCAGCTTCAGGGACTCTGGGGCCAACGTCCTGACTTTC
CDR3: CASSFRDSGANVLTF
length: 15
D: -
J: TRBJ2-6
size: many
V: TRBV7-9

DNA: TGTGCCAGCAGCCAATCAGGACAGGGTTTGAACACTGAAGCTTTCTTT
CDR3: CASSQSGQGLNTEAFF
length: 16
D: TRBD1
J: TRBJ1-1
size: -
V: TRBV11-2

DNA: TGTGCCAGCAGTATAGGACAGGGTGGCTCTGGCTACACCTTC
CDR3: CASSIGQGGSGYTF
length: 14
D: TRBD1
J: TRBJ1-2
size: -
V: TRBV12-3/TRBV12-4

DNA: TGTGCCAGCAGCGAGGGGGGGGCGCGCGGCAATGAGCAGTTCTTC
CDR3: CASSEGGARGNEQFF
length: 15
D: -
J: TRBJ2-1
size: few
V: TRBV28

DNA: TGTGCCAGCAGCCAATACAGGGGGCCGCTCAAGGAAGGTTACAATGAGCAGTTCTTC
CDR3: CASSQYRGPLKEGYNEQFF
length: 19
D: TRBD1
J: TRBJ2-1
size: -
V: TRBV7-3

DNA: TGTGCCAGCAGCCGAATGGGTAATAATTCACCCCTCCACTTT
CDR3: CASSRMGNNSPLHF
length: 14
D: -
J: TRBJ1-6
size: -
V: TRBV6-1

DNA: TGTGCCAGCAGCTTCTCTGGGCTAACCGGGACAGGCACAGATACGCAGTATTTT
CDR3: CASSFSGLTGTGTDTQYF
length: 18
D: TRBD1
J: TRBJ2-3
size: many
V: TRBV7-6

DNA: TGTGCCAGCAGTCCCTGGGCGACAGGGGGGACCTATGGCTACACCTTC
CDR3: CASSPWATGGTYGYTF
length: 16
D: TRBD1
J: TRBJ1-2
size: -
V: TRBV12-3/TRBV12-4

DNA: TGTGCCAGCAGCTTAGAAGGTTGGAACACTGAAGCTTTCTTT
CDR3: CASSLEGWNTEAFF
length: 14
D: -
J: TRBJ1-1
size: many
V: TRBV7-8

DNA: TGTGCCAGCAGCTTAAGAAGGGCGGGACAGGGTTTCTCCTACGAGCAGTACTTC
CDR3: CASSLRRAGQGFSYEQYF
length: 18
D: TRBD1
J: TRBJ2-7
size: many
V: TRBV7-8

DNA: TGTGCCAGCAGCTTAGGTTTAGGGGTTTGGACTGAAGCTTTCTTT
CDR3: CASSLGLGVWTEAFF
length: 15
D: -
J: TRBJ1-1
size: -
V: TRBV7-9

DNA: TGTGCCGTCAGCCAGGGAACAGGACGAATGGGCACTGAAGCTTTCTTT
CDR3: CAVSQGTGRMGTEAFF
length: 16
D: -
J: TRBJ1-1
size: few
V: TRBV10-3